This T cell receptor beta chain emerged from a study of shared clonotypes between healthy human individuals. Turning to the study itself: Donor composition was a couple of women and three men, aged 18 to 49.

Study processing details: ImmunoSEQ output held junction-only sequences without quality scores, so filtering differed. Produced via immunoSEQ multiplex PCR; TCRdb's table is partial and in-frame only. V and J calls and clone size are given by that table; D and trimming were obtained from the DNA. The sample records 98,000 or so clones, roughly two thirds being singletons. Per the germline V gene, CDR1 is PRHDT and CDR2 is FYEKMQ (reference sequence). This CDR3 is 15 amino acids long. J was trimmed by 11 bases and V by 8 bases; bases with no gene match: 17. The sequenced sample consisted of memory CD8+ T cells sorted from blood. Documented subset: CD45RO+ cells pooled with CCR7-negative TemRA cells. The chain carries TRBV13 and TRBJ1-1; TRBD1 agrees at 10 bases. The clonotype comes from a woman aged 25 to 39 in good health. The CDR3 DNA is TGTGCCAGCGCAACAACAATTCCCGGGACAGGGGACGCTTTCTTT. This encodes CASATTIPGTGDAFF.